This T cell receptor beta chain was identified during a study of T-cell reconstitution after alpha-beta-depleted transplantation in children. Germline lookup yields CDR1 ENHRY and CDR2 SYGVKD. After removal of 6 bases from V and 0 bases from J, the junction contained 5 bases not matched to a gene. This CDR3 has 15 residues. TCRbeta library preparation incorporated unique molecular identifiers. TCRdb reprocessed the PCR reads with MiXCR, giving one entry per CDR3 protein. This sample has some 290,000 distinct CDR3 sequences, with 9.9% found just once. This clonotype was observed a handful of times. The V gene is TRBV10-3, the J gene TRBJ2-3; 8 nucleotides agree with TRBD2. This specimen was PBMCs from the stem cell graft donor, taken from the stem cell graft. This clonotype was sampled from a human donor who donated a stem cell graft to a child with SCID. CDR3 nucleotides: TGTGCCATCAGCCTTAGCGGGGACAGCACAGATACGCAGTATTTT. Translated, it gives CAISLSGDSTDTQYF.